This TCR beta chain was sequenced for a study of chronic HIV infection and antiretroviral therapy. This clonotype was seen only a few times. TCRdb recomputed calls from the 5' RACE reads with MiXCR, one row per CDR3 protein. The data show some 43,000 distinct CDR3 sequences, about 19% seen once. The CDR3 is 15 residues long. V dropped 4 bases and J dropped 6 bases, with 15 bases sitting between them. CDR1 is SEHNR and CDR2 is FQNEAQ in the germline V gene (reference sequence). The sequenced sample consisted of peripheral blood. The clonotype was recovered from an adult who had HIV and had not received antiretroviral therapy, or was an uninfected healthy control (not recorded which). The chain has TRBV7-9 and TRBJ2-2; TRBD2 might be the D (7 bases). CDR3 bases: TGTGCCAGCAGCTATGGGGGGGCCCGGTCCGGGGAGCTGTTTTTT. Its translation: CASSYGGARSGELFF.